This T cell receptor beta chain was recovered during a study of cytomegalovirus exposure and HLA in healthy donors. This CDR3 contains 15 residues. V was clipped by 1 base and J by 6 bases; unmatched bases: 7. Germline V CDR1 and CDR2: MDHEN, SYDVKM. This PCR relied on a set of 60 Vbeta primers and 13 Jbeta primers. Some clones are missing from TCRdb's copy, which holds only in-frame ones; the method was immunoSEQ multiplex PCR. The sample lists under 250,000 clones; around four fifths were seen once. Sequenced material: PBMCs. The TCR was taken from a man aged 45-60 years in good health and CMV-seronegative. The rearrangement joins TRBV28 to TRBJ1-1, with TRBD1 identical over 8 bases. The CDR3 reads CASSLFPGGYAEAFF. CDR3 coding DNA: TGTGCCAGCAGTTTATTTCCAGGGGGCTACGCTGAAGCTTTCTTT.